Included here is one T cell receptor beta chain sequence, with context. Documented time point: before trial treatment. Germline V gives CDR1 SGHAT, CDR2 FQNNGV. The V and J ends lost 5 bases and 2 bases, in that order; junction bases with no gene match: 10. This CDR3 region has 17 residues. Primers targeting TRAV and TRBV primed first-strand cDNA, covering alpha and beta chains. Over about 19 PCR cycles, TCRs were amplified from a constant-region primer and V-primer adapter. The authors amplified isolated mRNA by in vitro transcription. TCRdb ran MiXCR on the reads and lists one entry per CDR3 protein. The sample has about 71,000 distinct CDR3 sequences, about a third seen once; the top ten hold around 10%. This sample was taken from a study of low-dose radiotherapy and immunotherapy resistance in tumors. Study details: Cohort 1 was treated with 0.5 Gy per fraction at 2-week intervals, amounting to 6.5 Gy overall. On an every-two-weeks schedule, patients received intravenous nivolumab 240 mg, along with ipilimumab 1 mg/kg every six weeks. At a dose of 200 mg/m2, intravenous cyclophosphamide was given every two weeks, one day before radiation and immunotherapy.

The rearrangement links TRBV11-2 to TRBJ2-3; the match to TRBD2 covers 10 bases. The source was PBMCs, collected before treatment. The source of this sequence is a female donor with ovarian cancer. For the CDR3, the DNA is TGTGCCAGCAGCCCCAGGGGGAGCGGGAGGGTCACAGATACGCAGTATTTT. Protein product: CASSPRGSGRVTDTQYF.